This T cell receptor beta chain was found in a study of T cell repertoires in cytomegalovirus infection. In the study overall: Both a matching HLA type and CMV infection were indicated by public TCR beta signatures. Broader study findings: Cumulative public TCR beta family frequency identified carriers of CMV plus the relevant HLA. HLA-C-restricted, CMV-specific TCR beta clonotypes were dominant ex vivo.

V gave up 2 bases and J gave up 4 bases, with 26 bases separating them. The CDR3 is 19 residues long. Germline CDR1 and CDR2: SEHNR and FQNEAQ (reference sequence). Notes on this clonotype: Its antigen remains unidentified.

MiXCR, applied by TCRdb to the reads, yields one record per CDR3 protein. The sample contains roughly 280,000 distinct CDR3 sequences, around 15% of which appear only once. Sequenced input: PBMCs. The rearrangement links TRBV7-9 to TRBJ1-1, with D maybe TRBD1 (5 bases). This sequence was found in a human donor in good health (CMV status not recorded). Some clones in this sample may be carry-over from other donors' samples. The chain's CDR3 is CASSLPTGTTNIGGTEAFF. Written as DNA, the CDR3 is TGTGCCAGCAGCTTACCTACCGGGACTACCAACATCGGTGGCACTGAAGCTTTCTTT.